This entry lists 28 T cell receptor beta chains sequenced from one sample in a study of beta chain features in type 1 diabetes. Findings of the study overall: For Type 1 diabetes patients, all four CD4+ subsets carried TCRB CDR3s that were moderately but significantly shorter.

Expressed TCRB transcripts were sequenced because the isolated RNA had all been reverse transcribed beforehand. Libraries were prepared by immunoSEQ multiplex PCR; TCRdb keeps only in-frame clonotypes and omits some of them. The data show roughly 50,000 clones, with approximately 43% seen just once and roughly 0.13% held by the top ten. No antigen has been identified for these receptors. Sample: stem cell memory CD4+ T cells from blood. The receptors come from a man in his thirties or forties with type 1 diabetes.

Here the CDR3 reads CSESRTVYGYTF. Written as DNA, the CDR3 is TGCAGCGAAAGTCGGACTGTCTATGGCTACACCTTC. V usage is TRBV29-1 and J usage is TRBJ1-2, with no clear D. This CDR3 region has 12 residues. Germline CDR1 and CDR2: SQVTM and ANQGSEA. Trimming stripped 7 bases from V and 4 bases from J, with 13 bases between. The variable domain in full, with the rest retrieved from reference TRBV29-1 and TRBJ1-2, is SAVISQKPSRDICQRGTSLTIQCQVDSQVTMMFWYRQQPGQSLTLIATANQGSEATYESGFVIDKFPISRPNLTFSTLTVSNMSPEDSSIYLCSESRTVYGYTFGSGTRLTVV.

The CDR3 is CASSRLAGTSSYEQYF. The CDR3 nucleotides are TGTGCCAGTTCCAGACTAGCGGGGACCAGCTCCTACGAGCAGTACTTC. The chain carries TRBV19 and TRBJ2-7; TRBD2 agrees at 11 bases. Germline V gene data show CDR1 as LNHDA and CDR2 as SQIVND (reference sequence). The J segment lost 0 bases and the V segment lost 8 bases, leaving 9 bases of the junction unmatched. This CDR3 spans 16 amino acids.

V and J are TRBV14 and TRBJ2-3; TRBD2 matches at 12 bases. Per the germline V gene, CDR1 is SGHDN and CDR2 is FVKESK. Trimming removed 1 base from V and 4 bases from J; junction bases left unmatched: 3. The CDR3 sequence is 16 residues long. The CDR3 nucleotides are TGTGCCAGCAGCCAAGGACTAGCGGGAGCACCAGATACGCAGTATTTT. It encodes CASSQGLAGAPDTQYF.

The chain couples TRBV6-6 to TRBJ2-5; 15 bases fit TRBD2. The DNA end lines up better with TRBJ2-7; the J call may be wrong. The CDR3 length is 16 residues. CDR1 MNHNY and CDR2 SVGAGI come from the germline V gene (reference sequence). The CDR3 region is CASSYGLAGGTYEQYF. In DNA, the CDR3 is TGTGCCAGCAGTTATGGACTAGCGGGAGGGACCTACGAGCAGTACTTC.

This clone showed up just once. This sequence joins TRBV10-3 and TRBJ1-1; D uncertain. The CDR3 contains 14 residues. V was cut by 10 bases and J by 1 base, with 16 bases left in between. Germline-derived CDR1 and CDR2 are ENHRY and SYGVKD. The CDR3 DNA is TGTGCCAGCCGGCGAAGAGAGGAGAACACTGAAGCTTTCTTT. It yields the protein CASRRREENTEAFF.

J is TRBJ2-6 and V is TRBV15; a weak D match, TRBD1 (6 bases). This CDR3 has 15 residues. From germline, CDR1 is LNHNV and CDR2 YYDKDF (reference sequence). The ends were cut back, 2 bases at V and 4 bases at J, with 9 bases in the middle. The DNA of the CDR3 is TGTGCCACCAGCAGACAGGGGATCGGGGCCAACGTCCTGACTTTC. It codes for CATSRQGIGANVLTF.

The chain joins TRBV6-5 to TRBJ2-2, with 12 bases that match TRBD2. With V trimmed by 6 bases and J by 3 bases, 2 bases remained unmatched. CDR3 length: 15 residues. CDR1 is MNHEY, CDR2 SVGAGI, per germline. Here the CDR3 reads CASRGLAGHTGELFF. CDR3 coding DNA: TGTGCCAGCAGAGGACTAGCGGGACACACCGGGGAGCTGTTTTTT.

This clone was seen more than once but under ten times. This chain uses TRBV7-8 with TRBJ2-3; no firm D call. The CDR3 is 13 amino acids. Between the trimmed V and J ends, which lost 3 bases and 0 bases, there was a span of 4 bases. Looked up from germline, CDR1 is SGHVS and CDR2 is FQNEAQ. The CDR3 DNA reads TGTGCCAGCAGCTTCCTCAGCACAGATACGCAGTATTTT. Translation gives CASSFLSTDTQYF.

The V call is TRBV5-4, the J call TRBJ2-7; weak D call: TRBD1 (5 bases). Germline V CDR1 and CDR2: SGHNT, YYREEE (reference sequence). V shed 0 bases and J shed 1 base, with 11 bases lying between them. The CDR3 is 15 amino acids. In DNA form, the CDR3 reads TGTGCCAGCAGCTTGGAACCCAGGGTATCCTACGAGCAGTACTTC. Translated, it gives CASSLEPRVSYEQYF.

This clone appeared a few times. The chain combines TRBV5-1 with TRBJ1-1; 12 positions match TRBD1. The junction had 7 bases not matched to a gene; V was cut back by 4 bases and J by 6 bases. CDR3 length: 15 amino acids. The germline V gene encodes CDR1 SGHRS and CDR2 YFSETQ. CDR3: CASSPPGQGAAEAFF. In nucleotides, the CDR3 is TGCGCCAGCAGCCCACCGGGACAGGGGGCAGCTGAAGCTTTCTTT.

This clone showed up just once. The CDR3 DNA is TGTGCCAGCTCACGACTAGCAGATACGCAGTATTTT. Translation gives CASSRLADTQYF. This sequence joins TRBV18 and TRBJ2-3; weak D call: TRBD2 (6 bases). This CDR3 region has 12 residues. The germline gives CDR1 KGHSH, CDR2 LQKENI. Trimming cost V 4 bases and J 4 bases, with 6 bases left between them.

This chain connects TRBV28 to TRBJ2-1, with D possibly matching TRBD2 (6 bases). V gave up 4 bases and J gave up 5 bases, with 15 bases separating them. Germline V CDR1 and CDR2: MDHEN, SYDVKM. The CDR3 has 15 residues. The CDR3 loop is CASSSMGWGDNEQFF. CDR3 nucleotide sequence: TGTGCCAGCAGTTCAATGGGTTGGGGGGACAATGAGCAGTTCTTC.

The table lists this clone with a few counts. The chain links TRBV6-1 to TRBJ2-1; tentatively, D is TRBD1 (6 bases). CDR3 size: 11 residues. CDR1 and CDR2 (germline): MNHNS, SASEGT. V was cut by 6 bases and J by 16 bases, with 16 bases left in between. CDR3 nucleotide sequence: TGTGCCAGCAGGGGTCTGGGGGCACATTTCTTC. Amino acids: CASRGLGAHFF.

The CDR3 loop is CASSLVSGGATEQYF. DNA for the CDR3: TGTGCCAGCAGCTTAGTTTCCGGGGGGGCGACCGAGCAGTACTTC. V usage is TRBV7-9 and J usage is TRBJ2-7; the match to TRBD2 covers 8 bases. CDR1 is SEHNR and CDR2 is FQNEAQ in the germline V gene (reference sequence). The CDR3 loop spans 15 amino acids. V lost 1 base and J lost 6; bases outside the gene matches: 8.

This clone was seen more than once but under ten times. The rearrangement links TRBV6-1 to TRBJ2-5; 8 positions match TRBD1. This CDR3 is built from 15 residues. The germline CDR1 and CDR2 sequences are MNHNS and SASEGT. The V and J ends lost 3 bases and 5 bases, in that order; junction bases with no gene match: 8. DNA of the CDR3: TGTGCCAGCAGTGACCAGACAGGGGCCGGGGAGACCCAGTACTTC. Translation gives CASSDQTGAGETQYF.

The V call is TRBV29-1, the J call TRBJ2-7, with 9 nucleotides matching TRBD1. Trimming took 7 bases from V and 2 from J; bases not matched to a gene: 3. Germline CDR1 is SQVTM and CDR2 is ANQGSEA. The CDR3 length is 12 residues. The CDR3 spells CSGTGATYEQYF. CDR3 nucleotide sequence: TGCAGCGGGACAGGGGCGACCTACGAGCAGTACTTC.

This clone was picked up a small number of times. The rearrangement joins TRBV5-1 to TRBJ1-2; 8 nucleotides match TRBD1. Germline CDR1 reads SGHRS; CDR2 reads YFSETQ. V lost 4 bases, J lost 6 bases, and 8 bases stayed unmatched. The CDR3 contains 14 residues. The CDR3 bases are TGCGCCAGCAGCGAACTCGGGACAGGAGATGGCTACACCTTC. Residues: CASSELGTGDGYTF. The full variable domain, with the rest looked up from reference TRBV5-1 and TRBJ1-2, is KAGVTQTPRYLIKTRGQQVTLSCSPISGHRSVSWYQQTPGQGLQFLFEYFSETQRNKGNFPGRFSGRQFSNSRSEMNVSTLELGDSALYLCASSELGTGDGYTFGSGTRLTVV.

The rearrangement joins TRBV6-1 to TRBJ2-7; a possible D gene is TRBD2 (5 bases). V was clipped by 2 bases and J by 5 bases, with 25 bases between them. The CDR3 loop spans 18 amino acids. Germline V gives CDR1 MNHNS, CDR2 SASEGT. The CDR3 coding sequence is TGTGCCAGCAGTGAATTCCTGACTATAGGCTCTGAAAGGGACGAGCAGTACTTC. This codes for CASSEFLTIGSERDEQYF.

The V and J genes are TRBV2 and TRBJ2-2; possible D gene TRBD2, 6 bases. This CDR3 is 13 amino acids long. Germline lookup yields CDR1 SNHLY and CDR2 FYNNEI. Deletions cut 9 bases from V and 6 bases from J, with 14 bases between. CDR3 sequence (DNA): TGTGCCAGTCGTGCGGGGCCGGCCGGGGAGCTGTTTTTT. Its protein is CASRAGPAGELFF.

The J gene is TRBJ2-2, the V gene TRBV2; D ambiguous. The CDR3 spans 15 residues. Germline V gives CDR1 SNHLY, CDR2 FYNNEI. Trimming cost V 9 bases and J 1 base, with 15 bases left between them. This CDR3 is CARNENAENTGELFF. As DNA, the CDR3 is TGTGCCAGAAATGAGAATGCCGAGAACACCGGGGAGCTGTTTTTT.

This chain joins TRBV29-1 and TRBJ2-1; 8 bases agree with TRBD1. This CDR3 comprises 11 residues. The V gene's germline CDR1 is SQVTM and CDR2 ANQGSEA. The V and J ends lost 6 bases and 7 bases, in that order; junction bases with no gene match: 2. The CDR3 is CSVDRGNEQFF. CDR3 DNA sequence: TGCAGCGTAGACAGGGGAAATGAGCAGTTCTTC.

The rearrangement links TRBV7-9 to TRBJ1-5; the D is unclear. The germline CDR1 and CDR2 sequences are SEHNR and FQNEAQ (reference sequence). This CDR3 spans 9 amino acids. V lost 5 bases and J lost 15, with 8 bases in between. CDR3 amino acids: CASSLLWHF. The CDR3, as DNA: TGTGCCAGCAGCCTTCTTTGGCATTTT.

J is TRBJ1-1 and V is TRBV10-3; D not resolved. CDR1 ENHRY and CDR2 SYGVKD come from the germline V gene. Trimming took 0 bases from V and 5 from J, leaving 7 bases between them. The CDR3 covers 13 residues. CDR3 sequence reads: CAISESRETEAFF. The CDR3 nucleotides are TGTGCCATCAGTGAGTCAAGAGAGACTGAAGCTTTCTTT.

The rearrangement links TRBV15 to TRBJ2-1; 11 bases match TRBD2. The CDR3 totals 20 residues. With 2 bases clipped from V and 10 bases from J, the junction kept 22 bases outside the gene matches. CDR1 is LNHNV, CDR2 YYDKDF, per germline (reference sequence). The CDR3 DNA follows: TGTGCCACCAGCAGACGACCGGGACTAGCGGTCGCAGCCGTTACAATGGAGCAGTTCTTC. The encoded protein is CATSRRPGLAVAAVTMEQFF.

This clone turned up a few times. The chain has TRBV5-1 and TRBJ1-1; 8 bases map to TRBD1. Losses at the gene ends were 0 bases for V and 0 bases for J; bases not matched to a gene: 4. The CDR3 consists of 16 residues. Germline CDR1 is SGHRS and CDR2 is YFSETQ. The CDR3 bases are TGCGCCAGCAGCTTGGGCACAGGGGGGATGAACACTGAAGCTTTCTTT. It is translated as CASSLGTGGMNTEAFF.

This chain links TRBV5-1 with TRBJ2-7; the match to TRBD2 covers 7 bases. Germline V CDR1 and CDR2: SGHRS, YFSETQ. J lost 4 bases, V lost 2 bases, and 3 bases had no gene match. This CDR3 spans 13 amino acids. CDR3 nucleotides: TGCGCCAGCAGCTTCCAGGGAGGGTACGAGCAGTACTTC. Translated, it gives CASSFQGGYEQYF.

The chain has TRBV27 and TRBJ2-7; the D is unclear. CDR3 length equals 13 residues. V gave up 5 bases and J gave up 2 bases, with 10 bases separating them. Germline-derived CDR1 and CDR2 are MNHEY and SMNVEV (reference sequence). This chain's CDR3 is CASSPLFAYEQYF. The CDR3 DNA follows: TGTGCCAGCAGTCCCCTTTTTGCCTACGAGCAGTACTTC.

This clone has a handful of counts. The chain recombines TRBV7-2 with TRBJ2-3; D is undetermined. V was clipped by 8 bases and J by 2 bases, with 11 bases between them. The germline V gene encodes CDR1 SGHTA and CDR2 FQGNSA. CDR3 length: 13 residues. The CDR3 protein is CASRGRNTDTQYF. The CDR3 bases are TGTGCCAGCCGCGGCCGTAACACAGATACGCAGTATTTT.